The TCR beta chain under discussion was sequenced for a study of T-cell reconstitution after alpha-beta-depleted transplantation in children. TCRbeta library construction was performed incorporating unique molecular identifiers. TCRdb re-derived calls from the PCR reads in MiXCR, one entry per CDR3 protein. The table lists approximately 88,000 distinct CDR3 sequences, 9.5% to 15% of them singletons. At least ten counts were recorded for this clonotype. Germline values: CDR1 SGHVS, CDR2 FQNEAQ. This CDR3 contains 13 residues. The J segment lost 13 bases and the V segment lost 4 bases, leaving 12 bases of the junction unmatched.

The chain uses TRBV7-8 and TRBJ2-7; TRBD2 matches at 8 bases. This sequence was found in a human donor who donated a stem cell graft to a child with inherited bone marrow failure. The sample in question was PBMCs from the stem cell graft donor, obtained from the stem cell graft. The CDR3 bases are TGTGCCAGCAGCTCACGGGAGGGGCTAACATCCTACTTC. Its protein product is CASSSREGLTSYF.